This T cell receptor (beta chain) was recorded in a study of regulatory T cells in long-lasting Graves disease (dated by TCRdb to the early 2020s). In the study overall: Antithyroid drugs had been taken for less than 3 months by newly diagnosed Graves' disease patients. A total of around 35 samples underwent TCR sequencing: about 13 from persistent and roughly 20 from newly diagnosed Graves' disease patients. The study was registered as a clinical trial and conducted in China. This study used TCR sequencing and RNA sequencing of peripheral blood to compare persistent Graves' disease patients against newly diagnosed Graves' disease patients. General conclusions and limits of the study: More public clonotypes were shared among persistent patients (over 2,500) than among newly diagnosed patients (966). As a limitation, the authors acknowledged that the small sample size may reduce accuracy. Sequencing and analysis were limited to the TCR beta chain. Only peripheral blood was studied, because thyroid tissue, the primary lesion, was inaccessible. Persistent Graves' disease patients showed lower TCR Shannon entropy and fewer highly expanded clones than newly diagnosed patients, suggesting clonal expansion. Preferential use of TRBV28, TRBJ1-2 and TRBJ2-5 was observed in persistent disease, whereas TRBV20-1 and TRBJ2-1 were favored in newly diagnosed disease.

What the time point label conveys for this sample: newly diagnosed GD, antithyroid drugs for less than 3 months. For both TCR sequencing and RNA sequencing, RNA was extracted from PBMCs using TRIzol. Graves' disease was diagnosed according to American Thyroid Association guidelines. Recruitment of patients was carried out at an endocrinology department in Xi'an, China. Each patient gave 8.5 to 9.5 milliliters of peripheral blood, collected in an EDTA anticoagulant tube. Ficoll Paque Plus density gradient separation was used to isolate PBMCs, and no further T cell sorting was done. An Agilent 2100 Bioanalyzer and agarose gel were used to check RNA quality, and a NanoDrop 2000 was used to measure RNA concentration. The protocol used for the library was multiplex PCR. The sequencing machine was an Illumina HiSeq 4000. CDR3 regions were amplified by Arm-PCR with iRepertoire HTBI primers to construct TCR beta libraries. Before sequencing, the PCR products underwent gel purification. Concerning the study's data processing: Gene usage analysis of CDR3 amino acid clonotypes used the approximately 62 TRBV and approximately 13 TRBJ segments found across samples. Filtered high-quality paired reads were merged into contigs using COPE and FqMerger. BLAST was used to align contigs to the IMGT TRBV, TRBD and TRBJ reference genes, and CDR3 was defined following IMGT. Any clonotype with a frequency above 0.1% was classified as a highly expanded clone. Shannon entropy was used to measure repertoire diversity, and the Gini coefficient was used to measure V-J evenness. Public clonotypes were defined as clonotypes shared by more than one individual. TCRdb reanalyzed the raw reads on its own, using fastp at Q25 for trimming and MiXCR for clone calling, and kept in-frame beta chains. Every entry covers one CDR3 protein and lists the most common genes and DNA from its rows. TCRdb's processing, not the authors', yielded these V and J calls. This sample is represented by 500,000 or so distinct CDR3 sequences; about 16% of them were singletons. The ten largest clones take up 12% of the sample.

The germline V gene provides CDR1 SGHAT and CDR2 FQNNGV. At the junction V is shortened by 1 base and J by 6 bases, with 5 bases in between. There are 12 amino acids in the CDR3, from cysteine to phenylalanine inclusive. Only CDR3 DNA remains: 36 bases, in frame from the first base. This clonotype was counted at least ten times. This clone's antigen is unknown. Base qualities are missing; no much larger clone stands one base away. These data were also reused for a study on T cells in Graves' hyperthyroidism and ophthalmopathy. The second study, in turn, reports: Graves' hyperthyroidism was defined as stable when no progression to ophthalmopathy occurred over 18 months of follow-up. The hyperthyroidism patients were between 18 and 65 years old and newly diagnosed, with a disease duration of less than 2 months. Patients with uncontrolled infections, other autoimmune diseases, pregnancy or lactation were excluded. Clinical symptoms, serum thyroxine and TRAb, thyroid ultrasound, and orbital computed tomography formed the basis for the diagnoses. The TCR CDR3 was subjected to a first round of RT-PCR using the HTBI primer set and the Qiagen OneStep RT-PCR kit. Most expanded thyroid clonotypes (frequency above 0.001) were also detected in blood, suggesting blood repertoires may reflect thyroid immune responses. A 13 V-J signature model separated ophthalmopathy from stable hyperthyroidism, with just over 85% sensitivity and approximately 81% specificity in cross-validation and 80%/75% in testing. In validation, progression to ophthalmopathy was predicted by the model with roughly 69% sensitivity and about 72% specificity, a median of about 6.8 months before onset. To identify TCR V-J signatures that set the groups apart, the researchers used a discovery cohort of approximately 98 patients, made up of fewer than 50 with Graves' ophthalmopathy and 55 to 65 with stable Graves' hyperthyroidism. Whether ophthalmopathy could be predicted prospectively was tested in an independent validation cohort made up of approximately 19 hyperthyroidism patients plus 17 patients who later progressed to ophthalmopathy. For training and testing, the 110 or so patients in the discovery cohort were randomly divided in a 7:3 ratio. In addition, the study compared T-cell repertoires in thyroid tissue and in blood from roughly 6 Graves' hyperthyroidism patients. Once sampling was done, hyperthyroidism patients were given methimazole at a starting dose of 30 mg daily, whereas ophthalmopathy patients were given high-dose intravenous methylprednisolone. Libraries were constructed in a second round of multiplex PCR, after which size selection and purification were performed. Paired-end sequencing of the libraries was performed with 100 bp reads on an Illumina HiSeq2000. SOAPnuke was used to process the raw data, removing reads that contained adapters or uncalled bases, had a mean Phred below 15, or lacked an exact match to the constant primer or identifier. COPE v1.2.5 was used to merge high-quality paired reads, and clonotypes were defined as unique nucleotide sequences. MiTCR v1.1 was used to align the clonotypes against IMGT TRBV, TRBD and TRBJ reference segments. Only V-J combinations with frequency above 0.0001, covering about 99% of repertoires, were analysed. A TCS score was defined as the ratio of F50 (clonal expansion) to E x V (chaos), with BLOSUM62-based TCRdist applied between CDR3 peptides within each V-J. Welch's t-statistics and random forest reduced just over 500 V-J features to around 14, which were used in a naive Bayes classifier (R e1071). Sample size was not statistically predetermined, and blinding of investigators to group allocation was not performed. According to the paper, TCR Vbeta CDR3 sequencing was carried out on some 140 peripheral blood samples, which came from approximately 41 ophthalmopathy, around 75 hyperthyroidism and roughly 17 progressor patients.

This TCR was recovered from a man aged 35-49 years with Graves disease. Donor details come from another sample of the same person, matched by shared clones. Here the sequenced sample was peripheral blood mononuclear cells (PBMCs), taken at new diagnosis, from a patient treated with antithyroid drugs. The chain is encoded by TRBV11-2 joined to TRBJ2-3; no D gene call is confident. The CDR3 loop reads CASSLGLDTQYF. At the DNA level, the sequence is TGTGCCAGCAGCTTAGGGCTGGATACGCAGTATTTT.